Here is one TCR beta chain with its context. It lacks a known antigen. It has no much larger one-base neighbor in the sample; base qualities were not kept. The data belong to a study of patients and donors after allogeneic stem cell transplantation (TCRdb year 2020). Library preparation used RT-PCR. TCRdb records NextSeq 550 as the sequencer. TCRdb ran its own pipeline on the public reads, namely fastp trimming at Q25 and MiXCR clone calling, and kept in-frame beta chains. CDR3 protein sequences are deduplicated, and each keeps its most common genes and DNA. This sample has hundreds of thousands of distinct CDR3 sequences in its table, and around 16% of those were observed once. The top ten clones comprise less than 8.5% of the sample. From cysteine to phenylalanine, the CDR3 is 15 amino acids long. Of the read, only the CDR3 DNA is kept; its 45 bases are in frame from base 1. The germline V gene supplies CDR1 SGDLS and CDR2 YYNGEE. Deletion took 0 bases off V and 3 bases off J, with a span of 10 bases between the germline ends.

The clonotype comes from a human donor who was either an allogeneic HSCT recipient or a stem cell or donor lymphocyte infusion donor (not recorded which). It is not recorded whose cells these are; they may come from a transplant donor. The V and J genes are TRBV9 and TRBJ2-1; there is no confident call for the D gene. The material sequenced was blood, either unsorted or a sorted T cell fraction (not recorded which). CDR3 protein: CASSVGPSNYNEQFF. The nucleotides are TGTGCCAGCAGCGTAGGTCCCAGCAACTACAATGAGCAGTTCTTC.